Presented here are 32 T cell receptor beta chains from one specimen sequenced in a study of T cell repertoires in cytomegalovirus infection (dated by TCRdb to between 2018 and 2021). For sequencing, an Illumina HiSeq 1500 was employed. TCRdb reworked the public reads: Q25 trimming with fastp, MiXCR clone assembly, productive beta chains retained. Every distinct CDR3 protein forms one entry, paired with its most common genes and DNA. The sample table contains about 740,000 distinct CDR3 sequences; only one count was recorded for approximately 34% of them. In total, the top ten clones hold 2.5% to 3% of the sample. Specimen: PBMCs. These receptors were taken from a human donor in good health (CMV status not recorded). Some clones in this sample may be carry-over from other donors' samples.

The CDR3 sequence: CASSPGRQAFF. CDR3 bases: TGTGCCAGCAGCCCTGGCAGGCAAGCTTTCTTT. This chain joins TRBV7-9 and TRBJ1-1; D remains unclear. CDR1 is SEHNR, CDR2 FQNEAQ, per germline (reference sequence). V was pared by 5 bases and J by 9 bases, with 10 bases between. This CDR3 spans 11 amino acids. The full variable domain, its missing parts supplied by reference TRBV7-9 and TRBJ1-1, is DTGVSQNPRHKITKRGQNVTFRCDPISEHNRLYWYRQTLGQGPEFLTYFQNEAQLEKSRLLSDRFSAERPKGSFSTLEIQRTEQGDSAMYLCASSPGRQAFFGQGTRLTVV.

This sequence joins TRBV10-3 and TRBJ2-3; unclear D gene. V was cut by 3 bases and J by 4 bases, with 8 bases left in between. Germline V gives CDR1 ENHRY, CDR2 SYGVKD. This CDR3 is built from 13 residues. The CDR3 loop reads CAISDLSADTQYF. The CDR3 bases are TGTGCCATCAGTGACCTATCGGCAGATACGCAGTATTTT.

This clonotype appeared many times. This chain uses TRBV7-8 with TRBJ2-7; possibly TRBD2 for D (5 bases). Germline V lookup: CDR1 SGHVS, CDR2 FQNEAQ. The CDR3 consists of 14 residues. Trimming cost V 5 bases and J 5 bases, with 16 bases left between them. CDR3 loop: CASSPDSRGDEQYF. CDR3 coding DNA: TGTGCCAGCAGCCCGGACTCACGTGGCGACGAGCAGTACTTC.

Of note for this clonotype: This may arise from a read error, as a much more abundant clone is one base away. V usage is TRBV7-2 and J usage is TRBJ1-1; no definite D call. The length of the CDR3 is 16 residues. Trimming cost V 1 base and J 6 bases, with 18 bases left between them. Germline CDR1 and CDR2: SGHTA and FQGNSA. CDR3 sequence reads: CASSLVAQVNAAEAFF. The CDR3 DNA reads TGTGCCAGCAGCTTAGTCGCTCAGGTTAACGCTGCTGAAGCTTTCTTT.

This clonotype was seen only a few times. V gene TRBV25-1 combines with J gene TRBJ2-7; 7 bases agree with TRBD2. The CDR3 sequence is 15 residues long. V lost 5 bases, J lost 5 bases, and 12 bases stayed unmatched. Germline V gives CDR1 MGHDK, CDR2 SYGVNS. CDR3 in DNA: TGTGCCAGCAGTCCTTCGGGCGGGAGTTTCCACGAGCAGTACTTC. Amino acid sequence: CASSPSGGSFHEQYF.

This clonotype was seen a handful of times. The rearrangement links TRBV29-1 to TRBJ1-1, with D possibly TRBD1 on 5 matching bases. This CDR3 contains 13 residues. The ends were cut back, 7 bases at V and 1 base at J, with 13 bases in the middle. CDR1 is SQVTM, CDR2 ANQGSEA, per germline. The chain's CDR3 is CSGQDTGNTEAFF. For the CDR3, the DNA is TGCAGCGGGCAGGACACTGGGAACACTGAAGCTTTCTTT.

This clonotype has at least ten counts. The chain is built from TRBV7-2 and TRBJ2-7, with 9 bases matching TRBD1. The CDR3 spans 15 residues. CDR1 and CDR2 (germline): SGHTA, FQGNSA. V lost 5 bases to trimming and J lost 2 bases; unmatched junction nucleotides: 7. CDR3 DNA sequence: TGTGCCAGCAGCATGAATAGGGACAGGGCCTACGAGCAGTACTTC. Translating gives CASSMNRDRAYEQYF.

This clonotype was counted a few times. The rearrangement joins TRBV19 to TRBJ2-7, with D possibly matching TRBD1 (6 bases). The CDR3 length is 15 residues. Germline-derived CDR1 and CDR2 are LNHDA and SQIVND (reference sequence). Deletions cut 3 bases from V and 2 bases from J, with 14 bases between. CDR3: CASSIGAGAPYEQYF. The CDR3 DNA reads as TGTGCCAGTAGTATTGGTGCAGGGGCCCCCTACGAGCAGTACTTC.

The chain uses TRBV19 and TRBJ1-6; no definite D call. V was pared by 1 base and J by 6 bases, with 16 bases between. The germline CDR1 and CDR2 sequences are LNHDA and SQIVND (reference sequence). The CDR3 runs 17 residues. This CDR3 reads CASSIAGSAKPNSPLHF. As DNA, the CDR3 is TGTGCCAGTAGTATAGCGGGTTCGGCTAAACCTAATTCACCCCTCCACTTT. Using reference TRBV19 and TRBJ1-6 for the parts outside the CDR3, the full variable domain is DGGITQSPKYLFRKEGQNVTLSCEQNLNHDAMYWYRQDPGQGLRLIYYSQIVNDFQKGDIAEGYSVSREKKESFPLTVTSAQKNPTAFYLCASSIAGSAKPNSPLHFGNGTRLTVT.

This clonotype came up once. CDR3 loop: CASTQRSVVHEQYF. CDR3 nucleotide sequence: TGTGCCAGCACCCAAAGGTCTGTGGTCCACGAGCAGTACTTC. The chain employs TRBV2 and TRBJ2-7; no firm D call. Germline CDR1 and CDR2: SNHLY and FYNNEI. The V and J ends lost 7 bases and 5 bases respectively, with 18 bases between them. This CDR3 comprises 14 residues. The variable domain in full, completed from reference TRBV2 and TRBJ2-7, reads EPEVTQTPSHQVTQMGQEVILRCVPISNHLYFYWYRQILGQKVEFLVSFYNNEISEKSEIFDDQFSVERPDGSNFTLKIRSTKLEDSAMYFCASTQRSVVHEQYFGPGTRLTVT.

The CDR3 reads CASSSTGDPYEQYF. CDR3 nucleotides: TGTGCCAGCAGTTCTACAGGGGACCCCTACGAGCAGTACTTC. The V gene is TRBV27, the J gene TRBJ2-7, with 7 bases that match TRBD1. V lost 4 bases to trimming and J lost 2 bases; unmatched junction nucleotides: 5. The germline CDR1 and CDR2 sequences are MNHEY and SMNVEV (reference sequence). This CDR3 region has 14 residues.

This clonotype was counted between two and nine times. The V call is TRBV19, the J call TRBJ1-5; the match to TRBD1 covers 7 bases. V lost 4 bases and J lost 2; bases outside the gene matches: 5. This CDR3 is 15 amino acids long. CDR1 and CDR2 (germline): LNHDA, SQIVND (reference sequence). CDR3 coding DNA: TGTGCCAGTAGTACTACAGGGGTTGGCAATCAGCCCCAGCATTTT. This gives the protein CASSTTGVGNQPQHF.

A single count supports this clonotype. The chain is built from TRBV7-4 and TRBJ2-1, with a weak D call TRBD1 (7 bases). The length of the CDR3 is 16 residues. V was pared by 5 bases and J by 3 bases, with 17 bases between. CDR1 is SGHVT, CDR2 SQSDAQ, per germline. CDR3 DNA sequence: TGTGCCAGCAGCCCGCAATACAGGGGAGGCTACAATGAGCAGTTCTTC. This gives the protein CASSPQYRGGYNEQFF.

In its sample, this clonotype was seen a few times. The chain carries TRBV27 and TRBJ1-5; D uncertain. Germline V gene lookup returns CDR1 MNHEY and CDR2 SMNVEV (reference sequence). CDR3 length equals 12 residues. The V gene lost 3 bases and the J gene lost 7 bases, with 7 bases spanning the gap. This CDR3 is CASSFMGQPQHF. As DNA, the CDR3 is TGTGCCAGCAGTTTTATGGGACAGCCCCAGCATTTT.

This clonotype has only a few counts. The chain joins TRBV28 to TRBJ2-7, with 8 bases identical to TRBD1. This CDR3 is built from 15 residues. V trimming: 7 bases; J trimming: 6 bases; junction bases outside the gene matches: 14. Germline CDR1 is MDHEN and CDR2 is SYDVKM. This CDR3 reads CASISRPRGLGEQYF. The CDR3 bases are TGTGCCAGCATCAGCCGGCCCAGGGGGCTCGGCGAGCAGTACTTC.

This clonotype was counted only a few times. CDR3 DNA: TGTGCCAGCGGATCCAGGGTATCTCAGCCCCAGCATTTT. Translating it yields CASGSRVSQPQHF. The chain carries TRBV7-8 and TRBJ1-5; tentatively, D is TRBD1 (5 bases). The CDR3 has 13 residues. Trimming left V 8 bases short and J 6 bases short, with 14 bases between. Germline assignment: CDR1 SGHVS and CDR2 FQNEAQ.

The chain combines TRBV6-1 with TRBJ2-7; D perhaps matches TRBD1 (5 bases). Germline CDR1 reads MNHNS; CDR2 reads SASEGT. V was shortened by 1 base and J by 3 bases, with 19 bases between the two germline ends. This CDR3 is built from 17 residues. The DNA for the CDR3 is TGTGCCAGCAGTGAAGTACCTTTGCCCAGGGTGGGCTACGAGCAGTACTTC. This codes for CASSEVPLPRVGYEQYF.

The CDR3 loop is CASSLVSGKGRNEQFF. CDR3 DNA sequence: TGTGCCAGCAGCTTAGTTAGCGGGAAAGGTCGCAATGAGCAGTTCTTC. The genes are TRBV11-3 and TRBJ2-1; 8 bases map to TRBD2. The junction had 8 bases not matched to a gene; V was cut back by 1 base and J by 6 bases. This CDR3 spans 16 amino acids. Germline assignment: CDR1 SGHNT and CDR2 YENEEA.

This clonotype was seen more than once but under ten times. The CDR3 here is CASSLKEGTGQNTIYF. Here the CDR3 DNA reads TGTGCCAGCAGTTTAAAGGAGGGGACAGGACAAAACACCATATATTTT. This sequence joins TRBV28 and TRBJ1-3, with TRBD1 matching over 8 bases. V was clipped by 2 bases and J by 6 bases; unmatched bases: 9. CDR1 and CDR2 from the germline V gene are MDHEN and SYDVKM. The CDR3 covers 16 residues.

V usage is TRBV3-1 and J usage is TRBJ1-3; a weak D match, TRBD1 (5 bases). CDR3 length equals 16 residues. The V gene lost 1 base and the J gene lost 4 bases, with 14 bases spanning the gap. Germline CDR1 is LGHDT and CDR2 is YNNKEL (reference sequence). In DNA form, the CDR3 reads TGTGCCAGCAGCCAAGGAAATACGGGGCTCGGAAACACCATATATTTT. Translating gives CASSQGNTGLGNTIYF.

This clonotype was counted between two and nine times. The V call is TRBV15, the J call TRBJ1-5; TRBD1 aligns across 7 bases. Germline V gives CDR1 LNHNV, CDR2 YYDKDF (reference sequence). This CDR3 comprises 15 residues. With V trimmed by 8 bases and J by 0 bases, 7 bases remained unmatched. In nucleotides, the CDR3 is TGTGCCACCGGTCGGGACAGAAGTAGCAATCAGCCCCAGCATTTT. This gives the protein CATGRDRSSNQPQHF.

The J gene is TRBJ2-5, the V gene TRBV6-8, with 8 bases that match TRBD1. Germline V lookup: CDR1 MNHGY, CDR2 SAAAGT. Trimming at V came to 2 bases and at J to 6 bases, leaving 8 bases not matched to a gene. The CDR3 has 15 residues. CDR3 loop: CASSYGQGVWKTQYF. CDR3 nucleotide sequence: TGTGCCAGCAGTTACGGACAGGGCGTGTGGAAGACCCAGTACTTC.

The CDR3 sequence: CASRDRGRFDNAEAFF. The CDR3 DNA follows: TGTGCCAGCAGGGACAGGGGGCGGTTTGATAACGCTGAAGCTTTCTTT. This chain uses TRBV28 with TRBJ1-1; 11 nucleotides match TRBD1. CDR3 size: 16 residues. Germline V gene sequence: CDR1 MDHEN, CDR2 SYDVKM. Trimming took 6 bases from V and 6 from J; bases not matched to a gene: 12.

For this clonotype: Without the conserved terminal phenylalanine or tryptophan, this CDR3 likely stems from a read error. Because the CDR3's place on the DNA is in doubt, the DNA is left out and the CDR3 is given as listed by TCRdb. This chain links TRBV19 with TRBJ2-2. Both ends counted, the CDR3 spans 17 residues. Germline CDR1 and CDR2: LNHDA and SQIVND (reference sequence). The CDR3 is CASSIAGQATNTGEMFC.

The V call is TRBV6-4, the J call TRBJ2-1; 7 bases map to TRBD1. J gave up 6 bases and V 5 bases, and 4 bases lay outside the gene matches. The CDR3 consists of 13 residues. The germline CDR1 and CDR2 sequences are MRHNA and SNTAGT. The CDR3 spells CASSLQGTNEQFF. As DNA, the CDR3 is TGTGCCAGCAGTCTACAGGGGACCAATGAGCAGTTCTTC.

With respect to this clonotype: One end of the junction is discordant with germline, which a read error may explain. The chain is built from TRBV10-2 and TRBJ1-2; 7 bases map to TRBD1. CDR1 and CDR2 (germline): WSHSY, SAAADI. The length of the CDR3 is 14 residues. The CDR3 reads CARSDPGGNYGYTF. For the CDR3, the DNA is TGCGCCCGCAGTGACCCAGGGGGTAACTATGGCTACACCTTC.

The chain employs TRBV12-3 or TRBV12-4 and TRBJ2-2, with 9 bases fitting TRBD1. V was clipped by 6 bases and J by 6 bases; unmatched bases: 5. This CDR3 has 14 residues. CDR3 protein: CASRERTGAGELFF. As DNA, the CDR3 is TGTGCCAGCAGGGAAAGGACAGGGGCCGGGGAGCTGTTTTTT.

V is TRBV28 and J is TRBJ1-1; D remains ambiguous. V gave up 9 bases and J gave up 0 bases, with 20 bases separating them. This CDR3 is built from 16 residues. Germline CDR1 and CDR2: MDHEN and SYDVKM. CDR3 bases: TGTGCCAGTACGGAAATAGGACGGACGCTGAACACTGAAGCTTTCTTT. Translating gives CASTEIGRTLNTEAFF. The whole variable domain, remainder taken from reference TRBV28 and TRBJ1-1, is DVKVTQSSRYLVKRTGEKVFLECVQDMDHENMFWYRQDPGLGLRLIYFSYDVKMKEKGDIPEGYSVSREKKERFSLILESASTNQTSMYLCASTEIGRTLNTEAFFGQGTRLTVV.

This clonotype was observed a handful of times. The chain links TRBV10-3 to TRBJ2-3; 9 bases are shared with TRBD2. Losses at the gene ends were 4 bases for V and 3 bases for J; bases not matched to a gene: 5. CDR1 ENHRY and CDR2 SYGVKD come from the germline V gene. This CDR3 has 15 residues. The CDR3 reads CAISAPSGKTDTQYF. The CDR3 DNA reads as TGTGCCATCAGTGCTCCTAGCGGGAAAACAGATACGCAGTATTTT.

This clonotype was counted ten times or more. The CDR3 region is CASSVKQGSEQYF. CDR3 nucleotides: TGTGCCAGCAGCGTTAAACAGGGGAGCGAGCAGTACTTC. V and J are TRBV7-9 and TRBJ2-7; 7 bases line up with TRBD1. The V gene end was trimmed by 5 bases and the J gene end by 6 bases; junction bases not matched to a gene: 7. CDR3 length: 13 residues. CDR1 is SEHNR and CDR2 is FQNEAQ in the germline V gene (reference sequence).

In this sample, this clonotype turned up a few times. The chain combines TRBV19 with TRBJ2-5; 7 nucleotides align to TRBD1. Germline lookup yields CDR1 LNHDA and CDR2 SQIVND (reference sequence). V lost 6 bases and J lost 2; bases outside the gene matches: 3. The CDR3 length is 13 residues. The DNA of the CDR3 is TGTGCCAGTAGGAACAGGGGACAAGAGACCCAGTACTTC. Protein: CASRNRGQETQYF.

The rearrangement uses TRBV7-9 and TRBJ2-7; 9 bases map to TRBD1. The CDR3 spans 12 residues. V dropped 5 bases and J dropped 6; count of bases not matched to a gene: 2. Per germline, CDR1 SEHNR and CDR2 FQNEAQ (reference sequence). The CDR3 loop is CASSDRGGEQYF. For the CDR3, the DNA is TGTGCCAGCAGCGACAGGGGGGGCGAGCAGTACTTC.